The next 11 T cell receptor beta chains were all read from a single sample in a study of T cell responses to AZD1222 COVID-19 vaccine. TCRdb's table, derived via immunoSEQ multiplex PCR, lists solely in-frame clones and lacks some. Of more than 85,000 clones in the sample, roughly 80% are singletons; the top ten hold approximately 5.1%. The sample here was peripheral blood, taken on day 0 of AZD1222 vaccination. The receptors were sampled from an adult in good health.

V is TRBV12-5 and J is TRBJ1-4; D uncertain. Germline CDR1 is LGHNT and CDR2 is FRNRAP. This CDR3 region has 10 residues. The V end lost 4 bases, the J end lost 6 bases, and 0 bases lay between the germline ends. For the CDR3, the DNA is TGTGCTAGTGGTTATGAAAAACTGTTTTTT. As protein: CASGYEKLFF.

V and J are TRBV2 and TRBJ1-5, with D possibly matching TRBD1 (5 bases). Looked up from germline, CDR1 is SNHLY and CDR2 is FYNNEI. The CDR3 is made up of 15 amino acids. Trimming took off 7 bases at V and 6 bases at J, with 19 bases between the two ends. The CDR3 DNA reads as TGTGCCAGCATTCTGACAGTAAATTTGGGTCAGCCCCAGCATTTT. This translates into CASILTVNLGQPQHF.

The chain has TRBV6-5 and TRBJ2-1; D uncertain. Between the trimmed V and J ends, which lost 5 bases and 0 bases, there was a span of 11 bases. Germline loops: CDR1 MNHEY, CDR2 SVGAGI. This CDR3 is built from 15 residues. The CDR3 nucleotides read TGTGCCAGCAGTAGCCTGGAGAGCTCCTACAATGAGCAGTTCTTC. Protein: CASSSLESSYNEQFF.

This chain connects TRBV7-2 to TRBJ1-2, with a weak D call TRBD1 (6 bases). The length of the CDR3 is 18 residues. Germline CDR1 reads SGHTA; CDR2 reads FQGNSA. Trimming took 1 base from V and 4 from J, leaving 22 bases between them. Here the CDR3 DNA reads TGTGCCAGCAGCTTAGAGTCAGGGGTATTAAGTATTAGCTATGGCTACACCTTC. Encoded protein: CASSLESGVLSISYGYTF.

The chain is built from TRBV20-1 and TRBJ1-2; D not certain. V lost 5 bases, J lost 7 bases, and 11 bases lay in between. This CDR3 is 11 amino acids long. Germline V lookup: CDR1 DFQATT, CDR2 SNEGSKA (reference sequence). The CDR3 spells CSAEDLGGYTF. In DNA form, the CDR3 reads TGCAGTGCTGAGGACTTGGGTGGCTACACCTTC.

A word on this clone: This same CDR3 is encoded by further DNA sequences in the sample. The rearrangement links TRBV2 to TRBJ1-2; no definite D call. The V end lost 3 bases, the J end lost 0 bases, and 5 bases lay between the germline ends. This CDR3 comprises 13 residues. The germline V gene encodes CDR1 SNHLY and CDR2 FYNNEI. The CDR3 here is CASSDTANYGYTF. CDR3 DNA: TGTGCCAGCAGTGACACAGCTAACTATGGCTACACCTTC.

The chain employs TRBV9 and TRBJ1-5, with D perhaps matching TRBD1 (6 bases). CDR1 and CDR2 from the germline V gene are SGDLS and YYNGEE. The CDR3 sequence is 18 residues long. The ends were cut back, 3 bases at V and 0 bases at J, with 19 bases in the middle. The DNA of the CDR3 is TGTGCCAGCAGCGAGGGTCCTGAGGGGGGCCATAGCAATCAGCCCCAGCATTTT. Translating gives CASSEGPEGGHSNQPQHF.

A single count supports this clone. V usage is TRBV25-1 and J usage is TRBJ1-1, with D hard to call. There are 16 residues in the CDR3. Germline values: CDR1 MGHDK, CDR2 SYGVNS. V lost 5 bases and J lost 1, with 17 bases in between. The CDR3: CASSPLRNKENTEAFF. In nucleotides, the CDR3 is TGTGCCAGCAGTCCCCTAAGGAATAAAGAGAACACTGAAGCTTTCTTT.

The J gene is TRBJ2-3, the V gene TRBV10-3, with TRBD2 identical over 12 bases. The germline gives CDR1 ENHRY, CDR2 SYGVKD. J gave up 2 bases and V 5 bases, and 5 bases lay outside the gene matches. The CDR3 loop spans 16 amino acids. CDR3 protein: CAISITSGGSTDTQYF. The DNA of the CDR3 is TGTGCCATCAGTATTACTAGCGGGGGGTCCACAGATACGCAGTATTTT.

V gene TRBV5-1 combines with J gene TRBJ1-1; no definite D call. The CDR3 is 15 residues long. Trimming shortened V by 2 bases and J by 0 bases, and 11 bases separated the two germline ends. Per the germline V gene, CDR1 is SGHRS and CDR2 is YFSETQ. The chain's CDR3 is CASSFSHSVNTEAFF. The DNA for the CDR3 is TGCGCCAGCAGCTTCAGCCATTCTGTGAACACTGAAGCTTTCTTT. Filled out from reference TRBV5-1 and TRBJ1-1, the complete variable domain reads KAGVTQTPRYLIKTRGQQVTLSCSPISGHRSVSWYQQTPGQGLQFLFEYFSETQRNKGNFPGRFSGRQFSNSRSEMNVSTLELGDSALYLCASSFSHSVNTEAFFGQGTRLTVV.

The chain combines TRBV18 with TRBJ1-2, with a tentative D call TRBD1 (5 bases). This CDR3 has 14 amino acids. Germline-derived CDR1 and CDR2 are KGHSH and LQKENI. The V end was cut by 5 bases, the J end by 4 bases, with 14 bases between. This chain's CDR3 is CASSTIRDVYGYTF. CDR3 DNA: TGTGCCAGCTCAACAATCCGGGACGTCTATGGCTACACCTTC.